The clone carrying this T cell receptor (beta chain) was detected many times. No antigen is known for it. The data were taken from a study of T-cell memory formation after mild COVID-19. Barcoded TCR alpha and TCR beta cDNA libraries with UMIs came from 5'RACE using constant-segment primers. TCRdb independently ran MiXCR on the 5' RACE reads; one entry per CDR3 protein. This table holds about 38,000 distinct CDR3 sequences, about an eighth found once. This CDR3 region has 13 residues. The germline V gene encodes CDR1 DFQATT and CDR2 SNEGSKA (reference sequence). General study findings and limits: Contracting CD4+ clones sat mainly in CM and EM; CD8+ in EMRA. Among clones peaking at day 37 in the second wave, SARS-CoV-2 specificity remained unconfirmed.

Sequencing was performed on PBMCs or a T cell subset sorted from them (not recorded which). The J gene is TRBJ2-5, the V gene TRBV20-1, with 9 positions matching TRBD2. This receptor was obtained from a man between 18 and 35 years old who had mild COVID-19 (a few samples of this study predate the infection). Cell type and time point are not known. The CDR3 DNA follows: TGCAGCCTCGATGGGACTAGCCTAGAGACCCAGTACTTC. This translates into CSLDGTSLETQYF.